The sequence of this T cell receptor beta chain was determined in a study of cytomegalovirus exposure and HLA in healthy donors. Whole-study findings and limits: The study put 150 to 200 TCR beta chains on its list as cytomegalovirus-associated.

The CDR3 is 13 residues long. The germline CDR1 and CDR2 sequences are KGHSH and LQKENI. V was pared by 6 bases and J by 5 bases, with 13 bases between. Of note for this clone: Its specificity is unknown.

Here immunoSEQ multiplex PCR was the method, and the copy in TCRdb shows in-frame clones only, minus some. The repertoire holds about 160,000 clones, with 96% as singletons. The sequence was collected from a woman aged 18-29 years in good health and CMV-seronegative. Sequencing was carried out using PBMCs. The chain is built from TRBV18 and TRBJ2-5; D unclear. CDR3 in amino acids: CASSSTGWETQYF. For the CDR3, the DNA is TGTGCCAGCTCGTCCACCGGGTGGGAGACCCAGTACTTC.